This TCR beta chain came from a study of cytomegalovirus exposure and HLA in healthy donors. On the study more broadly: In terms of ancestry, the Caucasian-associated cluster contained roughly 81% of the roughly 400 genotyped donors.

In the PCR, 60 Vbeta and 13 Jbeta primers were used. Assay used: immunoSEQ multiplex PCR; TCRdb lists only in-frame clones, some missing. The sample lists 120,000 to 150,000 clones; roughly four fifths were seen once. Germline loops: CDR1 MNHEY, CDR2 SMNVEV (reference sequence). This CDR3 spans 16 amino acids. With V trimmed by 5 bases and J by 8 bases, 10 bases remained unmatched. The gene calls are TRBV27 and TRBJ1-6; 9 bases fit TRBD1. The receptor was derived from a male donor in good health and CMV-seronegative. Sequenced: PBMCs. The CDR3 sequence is CASSRRDRGFHSPLHF. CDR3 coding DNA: TGTGCCAGCAGTAGGAGAGACAGGGGGTTCCATTCACCCCTCCACTTT.